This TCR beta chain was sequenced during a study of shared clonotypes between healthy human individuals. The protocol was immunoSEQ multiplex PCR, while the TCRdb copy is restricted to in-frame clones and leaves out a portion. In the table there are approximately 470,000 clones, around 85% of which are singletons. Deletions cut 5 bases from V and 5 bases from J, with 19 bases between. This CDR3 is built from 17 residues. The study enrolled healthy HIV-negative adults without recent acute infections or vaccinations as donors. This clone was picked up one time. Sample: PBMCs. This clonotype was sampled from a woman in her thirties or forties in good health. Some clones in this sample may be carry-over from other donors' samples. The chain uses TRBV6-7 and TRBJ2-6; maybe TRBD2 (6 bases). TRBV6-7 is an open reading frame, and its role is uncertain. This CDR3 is CASSATRRQSRANVLTF. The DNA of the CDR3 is TGTGCCAGCAGTGCGACTAGGCGTCAAAGTCGGGCCAACGTCCTGACTTTC.